The next 7 T cell receptor beta chains were all read from a single sample in a study of persistence of HIV-infected CD4 T cells (dated by TCRdb to between 2020 and 2021). The sample's treatment or condition, from its label and the paper: suppressive antiretroviral therapy. As a nonspecific positive control representing the CD4+ T cell repertoire, cells were stimulated with anti-CD3/anti-CD28 magnetic beads. Responding CD4+ T cells were sorted on the basis of upregulation of both CD40 ligand and CD69. No cognate antigen is known for these TCRs. The immunoSEQ hsTCRB assay version 4 in survey mode was used to sequence TCRbeta repertoires from genomic DNA. This is the immuneACCESS table as TCRdb keeps it, with only in-frame sequences that have V and J called. A part of the clones is gone; compared with another copy, unresolved V genes explain less than half, and the rest is unexplained. This sample comprises roughly 43,000 clones, around 92% of them detected only once. The ten largest make up under 1.2% of the sample.

This sample comprised CD4+ T cells sorted from PBMCs after approximately 20-hour stimulation, obtained from a patient who received antiretroviral therapy. The sample's cell subset or site label is to be understood as: CD40L+CD69+ CD4 T cells responding to anti-CD3/anti-CD28 beads, representing the overall repertoire. Every receptor here comes from an adult man with HIV who was CMV-seropositive.

V and J are TRBV9 and TRBJ2-2; possible D gene TRBD2, 5 bases. Trimming stripped 0 bases from V and 7 bases from J, with 10 bases between. The CDR3 has 14 amino acids. Germline-derived CDR1 and CDR2 are SGDLS and YYNGEE. The CDR3 loop is CASSVVERNGELFF. The CDR3 bases are TGTGCCAGCAGCGTAGTCGAGCGGAACGGGGAGCTGTTTTTT.

The V call is TRBV11-2, the J call TRBJ2-1, with a possible D match to TRBD2 (5 bases). The CDR3 length is 14 residues. Per the germline V gene, CDR1 is SGHAT and CDR2 is FQNNGV. V was cut by 3 bases and J by 0 bases, with 6 bases left in between. This CDR3 is CASSLRDSYNEQFF. The CDR3 DNA is TGTGCCAGCAGCTTGAGGGACTCCTACAATGAGCAGTTCTTC.

The chain carries TRBV2 and TRBJ1-5; 10 bases align to TRBD1. The CDR3 covers 15 residues. Looked up from germline, CDR1 is SNHLY and CDR2 is FYNNEI. V gave up 4 bases and J gave up 2 bases; unmatched junction bases: 2. CDR3 coding DNA: TGTGCCAGCAGTGGACAGGGGGCTGGCAATCAGCCCCAGCATTTT. Amino acids: CASSGQGAGNQPQHF.

The rearrangement joins TRBV6-6 to TRBJ2-2; 9 positions match TRBD2. The trim removed 11 bases at V and 4 bases at J, leaving 8 bases unmatched. CDR1 is MNHNY, CDR2 SVGAGI, per germline (reference sequence). This CDR3 comprises 14 residues. CDR3 nucleotides: TGTGCCGGTGGGACTAGCACGCCCACCGGGGAGCTGTTTTTT. This encodes CAGGTSTPTGELFF.

This chain links TRBV21-1 with TRBJ2-4; the D call TRBD2 from the table was never checked on the DNA. TRBV21-1 is described as a pseudogene. The CDR3 extends over 17 amino acids. The CDR3 region has the DNA TGTGCCAGCAGCAAACGCGTCGGGGAGCTAGCCAAAAACATTCAGTACTTC. Its translation is CASSKRVGELAKNIQYF.

V and J are TRBV4-2 and TRBJ1-3; D is possibly TRBD1 (5 bases). V was trimmed by 5 bases and J by 0 bases, leaving 14 bases between them. CDR1 is LGHNA, CDR2 YNFKEQ, per germline. The CDR3 runs to 16 residues. This CDR3 reads CASSELDTSSGNTIYF. The DNA of the CDR3 is TGTGCCAGCAGCGAATTGGACACCTCCTCTGGAAACACCATATATTTT.

The chain couples TRBV3-1 (or the pseudogene TRBV3-2) to TRBJ1-1, with TRBD1 matching over 7 bases. The length of the CDR3 is 18 residues. V trimming: 0 bases; J trimming: 1 base; junction bases outside the gene matches: 11. Germline assignment: CDR1 LGHDT and CDR2 YNNKEL (reference sequence). The CDR3 sequence: CASSQEGGRWDRNTEAFF. CDR3 coding DNA: TGTGCCAGCAGCCAAGAAGGAGGGAGATGGGACAGGAACACTGAAGCTTTCTTT.